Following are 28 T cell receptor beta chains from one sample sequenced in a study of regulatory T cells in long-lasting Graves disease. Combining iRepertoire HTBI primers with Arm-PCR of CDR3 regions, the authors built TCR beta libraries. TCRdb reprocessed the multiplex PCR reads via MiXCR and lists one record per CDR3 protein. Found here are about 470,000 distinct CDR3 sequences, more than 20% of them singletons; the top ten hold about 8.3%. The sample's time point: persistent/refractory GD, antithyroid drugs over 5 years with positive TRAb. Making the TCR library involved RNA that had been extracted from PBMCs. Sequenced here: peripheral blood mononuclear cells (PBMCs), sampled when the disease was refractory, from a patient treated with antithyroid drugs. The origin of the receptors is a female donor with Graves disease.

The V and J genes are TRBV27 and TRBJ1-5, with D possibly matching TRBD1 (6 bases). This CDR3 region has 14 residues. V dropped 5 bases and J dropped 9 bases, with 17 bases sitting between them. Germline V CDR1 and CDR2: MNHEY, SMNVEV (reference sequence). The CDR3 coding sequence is TGTGCCAGCAGTCCAGACAGGCCCAGCCGGCCCCAGCATTTT. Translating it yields CASSPDRPSRPQHF.

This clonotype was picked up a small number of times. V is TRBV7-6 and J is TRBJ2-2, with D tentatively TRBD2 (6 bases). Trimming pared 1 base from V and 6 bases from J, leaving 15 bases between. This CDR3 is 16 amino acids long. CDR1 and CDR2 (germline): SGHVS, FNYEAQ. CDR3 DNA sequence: TGTGCCAGCAGCTTAGAGTGGCGGGACGTATCCGGGGAGCTGTTTTTT. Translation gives CASSLEWRDVSGELFF.

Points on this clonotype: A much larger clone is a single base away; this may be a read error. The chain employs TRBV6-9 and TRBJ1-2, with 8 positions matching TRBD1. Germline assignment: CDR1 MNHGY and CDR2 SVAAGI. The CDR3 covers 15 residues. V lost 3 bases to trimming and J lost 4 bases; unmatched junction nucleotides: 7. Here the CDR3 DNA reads TGTGCCAGCAGTTACTGGGACAGGCGGACCTATGGCTACACCTTC. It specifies CASSYWDRRTYGYTF.

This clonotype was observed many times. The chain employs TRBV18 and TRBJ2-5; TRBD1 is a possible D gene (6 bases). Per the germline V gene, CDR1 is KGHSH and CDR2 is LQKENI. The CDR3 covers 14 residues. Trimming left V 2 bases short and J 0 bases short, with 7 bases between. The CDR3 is CASSPSGDQETQYF. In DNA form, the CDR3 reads TGTGCCAGCTCACCATCAGGGGACCAAGAGACCCAGTACTTC.

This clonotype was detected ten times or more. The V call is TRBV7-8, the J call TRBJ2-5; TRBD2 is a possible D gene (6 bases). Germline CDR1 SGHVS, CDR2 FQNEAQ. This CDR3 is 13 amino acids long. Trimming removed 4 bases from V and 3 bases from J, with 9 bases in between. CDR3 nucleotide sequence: TGTGCCAGCAGCTCCTTAGCGGAAGAGACCCAGTACTTC. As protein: CASSSLAEETQYF.

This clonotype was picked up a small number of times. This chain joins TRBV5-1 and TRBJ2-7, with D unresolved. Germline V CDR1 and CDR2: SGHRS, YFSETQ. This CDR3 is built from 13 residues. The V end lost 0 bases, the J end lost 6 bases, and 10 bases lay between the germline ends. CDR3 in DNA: TGCGCCAGCAGCTTGGGATCCCGTCCCGAGCAGTACTTC. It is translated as CASSLGSRPEQYF.

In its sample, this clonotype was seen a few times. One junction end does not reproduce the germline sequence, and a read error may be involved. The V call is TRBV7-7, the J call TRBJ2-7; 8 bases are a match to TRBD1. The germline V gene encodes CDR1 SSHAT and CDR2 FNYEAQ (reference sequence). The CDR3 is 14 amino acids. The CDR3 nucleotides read TGTGCTAGCAGCTCCCTGGGACAGGTTGACGAGCAGTACTTC. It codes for CASSSLGQVDEQYF. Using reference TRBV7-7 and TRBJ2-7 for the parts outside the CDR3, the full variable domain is GAGVSQSPRYKVTKRGQDVTLRCDPISSHATLYWYQQALGQGPEFLTYFNYEAQPDKSGLPSDRFSAERPEGSISTLTIQRTEQRDSAMYRCASSSLGQVDEQYFGPGTRLTVT.

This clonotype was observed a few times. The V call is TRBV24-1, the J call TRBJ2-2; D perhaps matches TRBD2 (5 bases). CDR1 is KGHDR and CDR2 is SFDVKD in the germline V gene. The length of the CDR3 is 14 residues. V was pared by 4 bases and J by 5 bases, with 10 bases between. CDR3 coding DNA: TGTGCCACCAGTGAGAGGGTTGAAACCGGGGAGCTGTTTTTT. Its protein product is CATSERVETGELFF.

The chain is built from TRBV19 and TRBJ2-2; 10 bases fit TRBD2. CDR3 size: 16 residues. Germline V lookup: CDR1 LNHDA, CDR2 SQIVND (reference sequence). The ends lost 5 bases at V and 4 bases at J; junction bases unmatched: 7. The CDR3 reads CASSPASGSFTGELFF. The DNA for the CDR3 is TGTGCCAGTAGTCCGGCTAGCGGGAGTTTCACCGGGGAGCTGTTTTTT.

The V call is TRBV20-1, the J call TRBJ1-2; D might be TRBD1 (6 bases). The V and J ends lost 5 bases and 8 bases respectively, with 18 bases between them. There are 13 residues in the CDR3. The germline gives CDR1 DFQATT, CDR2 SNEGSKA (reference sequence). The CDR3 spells CSAHLGGAWGYTF. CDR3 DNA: TGCAGTGCTCACCTTGGGGGGGCCTGGGGCTACACCTTC.

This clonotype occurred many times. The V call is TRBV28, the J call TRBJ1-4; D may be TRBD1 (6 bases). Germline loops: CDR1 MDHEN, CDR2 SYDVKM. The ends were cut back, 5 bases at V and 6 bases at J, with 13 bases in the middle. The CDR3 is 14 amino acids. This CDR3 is CASSPHRVDEKLFF. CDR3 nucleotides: TGTGCCAGCAGTCCTCACAGGGTGGATGAAAAACTGTTTTTT.

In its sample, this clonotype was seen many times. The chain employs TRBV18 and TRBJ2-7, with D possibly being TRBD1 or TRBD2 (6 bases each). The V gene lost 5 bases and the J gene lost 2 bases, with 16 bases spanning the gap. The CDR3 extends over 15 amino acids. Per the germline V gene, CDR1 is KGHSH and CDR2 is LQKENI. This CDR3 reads CASSIWGAPTYEQYF. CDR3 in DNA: TGTGCCAGCTCAATTTGGGGGGCTCCCACCTACGAGCAGTACTTC.

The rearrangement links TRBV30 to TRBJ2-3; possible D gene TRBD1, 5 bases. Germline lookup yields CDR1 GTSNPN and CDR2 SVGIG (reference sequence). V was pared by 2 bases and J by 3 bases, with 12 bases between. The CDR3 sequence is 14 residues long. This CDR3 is CAWSRGLGTDTQYF. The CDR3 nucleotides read TGTGCCTGGAGTAGGGGATTGGGGACAGATACGCAGTATTTT.

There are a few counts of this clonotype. CDR3 bases: TGCAGCGTTGAAGGGACAGGGGCGCGGGAGACCCAGTACTTC. It codes for CSVEGTGARETQYF. This sequence joins TRBV29-1 and TRBJ2-5; 9 nucleotides line up with TRBD1. Trimming removed 1 base from V and 5 bases from J; junction bases left unmatched: 5. Germline V CDR1 and CDR2: SQVTM, ANQGSEA. This CDR3 is built from 14 residues.

The CDR3: CSCLTANTGELFF. DNA of the CDR3: TGCAGCTGTTTGACCGCGAACACCGGGGAGCTGTTTTTT. The chain couples TRBV29-1 to TRBJ2-2; D gene ambiguous. The CDR3 runs to 13 residues. The V and J ends lost 8 bases and 0 bases respectively, with 10 bases between them. Germline loops: CDR1 SQVTM, CDR2 ANQGSEA.

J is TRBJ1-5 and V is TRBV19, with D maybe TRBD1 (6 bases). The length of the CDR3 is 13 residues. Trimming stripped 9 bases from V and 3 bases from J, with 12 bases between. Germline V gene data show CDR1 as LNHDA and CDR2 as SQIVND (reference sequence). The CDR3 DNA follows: TGTGCCAGCCTCAGGGGTCCCAATCAGCCCCAGCATTTT. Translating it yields CASLRGPNQPQHF.

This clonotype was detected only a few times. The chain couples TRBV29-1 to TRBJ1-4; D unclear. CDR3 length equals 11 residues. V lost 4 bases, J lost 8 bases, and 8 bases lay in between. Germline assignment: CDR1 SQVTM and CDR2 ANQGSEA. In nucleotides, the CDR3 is TGCAGCGTTGTAAAAGAGGAAAAACTGTTTTTT. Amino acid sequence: CSVVKEEKLFF.

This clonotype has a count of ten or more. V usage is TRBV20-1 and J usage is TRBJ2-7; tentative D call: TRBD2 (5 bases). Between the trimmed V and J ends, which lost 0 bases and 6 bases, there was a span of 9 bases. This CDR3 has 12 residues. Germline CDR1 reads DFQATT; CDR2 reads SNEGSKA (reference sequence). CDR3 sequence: CSAREGGLEQYF. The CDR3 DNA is TGCAGTGCTAGAGAGGGTGGACTCGAGCAGTACTTC.

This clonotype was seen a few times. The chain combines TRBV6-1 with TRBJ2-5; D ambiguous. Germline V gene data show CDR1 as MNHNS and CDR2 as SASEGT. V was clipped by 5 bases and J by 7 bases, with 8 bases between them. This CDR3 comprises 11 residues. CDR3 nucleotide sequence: TGTGCCAGCAGTATCGGGTGGACCCAGTACTTC. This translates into CASSIGWTQYF.

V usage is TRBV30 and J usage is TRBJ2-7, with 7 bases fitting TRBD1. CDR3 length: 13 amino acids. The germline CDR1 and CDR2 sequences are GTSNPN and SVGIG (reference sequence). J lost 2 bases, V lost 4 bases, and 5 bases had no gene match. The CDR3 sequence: CAWTRQGTYEQYF. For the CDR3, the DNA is TGTGCCTGGACACGACAGGGAACCTACGAGCAGTACTTC.

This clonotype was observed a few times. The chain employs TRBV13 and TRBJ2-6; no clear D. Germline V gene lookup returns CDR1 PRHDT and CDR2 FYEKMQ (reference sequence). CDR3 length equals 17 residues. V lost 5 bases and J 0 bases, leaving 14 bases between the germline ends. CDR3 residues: CASSIINSDSGANVLTF. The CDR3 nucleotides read TGTGCCAGCAGCATAATCAACAGCGACTCTGGGGCCAACGTCCTGACTTTC.

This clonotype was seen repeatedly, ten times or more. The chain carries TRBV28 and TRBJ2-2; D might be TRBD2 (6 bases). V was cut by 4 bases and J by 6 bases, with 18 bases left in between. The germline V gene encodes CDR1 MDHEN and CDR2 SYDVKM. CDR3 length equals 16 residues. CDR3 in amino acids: CASSSSGTSGPGELFF. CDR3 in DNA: TGTGCCAGCAGTTCGTCCGGGACTTCAGGTCCCGGGGAGCTGTTTTTT.

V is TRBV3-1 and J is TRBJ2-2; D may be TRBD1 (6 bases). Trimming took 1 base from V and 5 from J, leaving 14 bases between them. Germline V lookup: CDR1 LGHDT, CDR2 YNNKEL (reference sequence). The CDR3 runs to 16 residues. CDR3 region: CASSQGRGVGTGELFF. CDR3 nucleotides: TGTGCCAGCAGCCAAGGCAGGGGCGTTGGGACCGGGGAGCTGTTTTTT.

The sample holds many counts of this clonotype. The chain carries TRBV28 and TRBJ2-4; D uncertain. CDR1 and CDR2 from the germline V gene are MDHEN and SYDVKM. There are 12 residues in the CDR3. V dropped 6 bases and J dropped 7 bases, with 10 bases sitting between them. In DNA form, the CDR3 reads TGTGCCAGCAGAGGCGAGCAGAACATTCAGTACTTC. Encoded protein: CASRGEQNIQYF. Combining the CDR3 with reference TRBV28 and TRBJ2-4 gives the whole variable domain DVKVTQSSRYLVKRTGEKVFLECVQDMDHENMFWYRQDPGLGLRLIYFSYDVKMKEKGDIPEGYSVSREKKERFSLILESASTNQTSMYLCASRGEQNIQYFGAGTRLSVL.

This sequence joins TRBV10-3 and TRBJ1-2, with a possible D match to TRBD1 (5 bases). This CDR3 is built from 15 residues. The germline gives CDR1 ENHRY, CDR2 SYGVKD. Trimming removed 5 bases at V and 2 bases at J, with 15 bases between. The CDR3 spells CAISPQAHGNYGYTF. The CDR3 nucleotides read TGTGCCATCAGTCCACAGGCGCATGGCAACTATGGCTACACCTTC.

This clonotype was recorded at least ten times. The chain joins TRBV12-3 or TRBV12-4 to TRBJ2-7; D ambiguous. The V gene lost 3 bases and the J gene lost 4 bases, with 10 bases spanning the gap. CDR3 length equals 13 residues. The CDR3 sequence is CASSFWDIYEQYF. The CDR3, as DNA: TGTGCCAGCAGTTTCTGGGATATATACGAGCAGTACTTC.

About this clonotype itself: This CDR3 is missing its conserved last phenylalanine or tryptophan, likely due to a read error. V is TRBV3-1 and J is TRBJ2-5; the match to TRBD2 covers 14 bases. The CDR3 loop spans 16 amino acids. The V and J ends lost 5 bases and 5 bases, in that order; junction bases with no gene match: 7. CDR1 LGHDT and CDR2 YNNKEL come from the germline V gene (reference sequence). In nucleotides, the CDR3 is TGTGCCAGCAGCACAGGGACTAGCGGGAGCCGGGAGACCCAGTACGTC. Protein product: CASSTGTSGSRETQYV.

DNA for the CDR3: TGTGCCAGCAGCGTAGACGGGCTTACAGGTCAGCCCCAGCATTTT. Its translation is CASSVDGLTGQPQHF. The chain joins TRBV9 to TRBJ1-5, with D tentatively TRBD1 (5 bases). Germline CDR1 SGDLS, CDR2 YYNGEE. The germline V and J ends were trimmed by 0 bases and 6 bases, with 13 bases remaining between them. The CDR3 covers 15 residues.